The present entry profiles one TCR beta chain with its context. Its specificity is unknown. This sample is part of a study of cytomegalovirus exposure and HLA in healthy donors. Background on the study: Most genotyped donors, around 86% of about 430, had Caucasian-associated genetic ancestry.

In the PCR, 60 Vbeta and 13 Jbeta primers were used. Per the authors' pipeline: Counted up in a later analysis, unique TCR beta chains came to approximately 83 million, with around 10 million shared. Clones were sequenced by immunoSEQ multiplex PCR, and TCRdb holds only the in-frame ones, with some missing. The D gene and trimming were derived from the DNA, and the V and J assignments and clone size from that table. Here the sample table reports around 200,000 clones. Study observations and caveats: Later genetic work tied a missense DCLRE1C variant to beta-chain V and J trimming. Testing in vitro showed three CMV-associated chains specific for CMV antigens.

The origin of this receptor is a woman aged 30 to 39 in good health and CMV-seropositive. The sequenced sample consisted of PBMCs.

This CDR3 is CASSLAEGTNEKLFF. In nucleotides, the CDR3 is TGTGCCAGCAGCTTAGCCGAGGGCACTAATGAAAAACTGTTTTTT. The chain carries TRBV11-2 and TRBJ1-4; D gene ambiguous. The CDR3 extends over 15 amino acids. V was pared by 1 base and J by 2 bases, with 8 bases between. Looked up from germline, CDR1 is SGHAT and CDR2 is FQNNGV.